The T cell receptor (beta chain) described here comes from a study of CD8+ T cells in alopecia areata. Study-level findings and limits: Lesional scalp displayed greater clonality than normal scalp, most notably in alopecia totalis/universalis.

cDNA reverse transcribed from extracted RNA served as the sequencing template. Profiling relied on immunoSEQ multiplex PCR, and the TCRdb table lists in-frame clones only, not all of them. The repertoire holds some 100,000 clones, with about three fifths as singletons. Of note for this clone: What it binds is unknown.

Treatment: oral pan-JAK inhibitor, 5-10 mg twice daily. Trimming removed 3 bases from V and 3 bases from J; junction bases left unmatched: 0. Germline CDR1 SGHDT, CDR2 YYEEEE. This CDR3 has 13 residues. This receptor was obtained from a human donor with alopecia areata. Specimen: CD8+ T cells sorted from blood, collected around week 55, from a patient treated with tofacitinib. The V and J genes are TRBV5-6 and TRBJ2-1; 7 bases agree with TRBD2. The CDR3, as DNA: TGTGCCAGCAGCTCTAGCGGCTACAATGAGCAGTTCTTC. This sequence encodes CASSSSGYNEQFF.